The T cell receptor (beta chain) under discussion was sequenced for a study of follicular helper T cells after annual influenza vaccination (dated by TCRdb to 2016 to 2017). With regard to the full study: After each seasonal influenza vaccination, blood was collected on days 0, 7 and 28. Samples from 2013-2014 were cryopreserved, whereas samples from about 2015 were processed immediately after collection. One week after vaccination, a second recruited cohort of 12 to 13 subjects (Table S1) displayed a similar ICOS+CD38+ cTfh response. Some subjects were followed across successive annual vaccinations spanning the 2013-2014, 2014-2015 and 2015-2016 seasons to study recall of cTfh clones. Multi-year samples were obtained from about 6 subjects, with two vaccination seasons covered for a few subjects and three seasons covered for two subjects. The paper's findings and limits, for the study overall: Day 7 ICOS+CD38+ clones were most often found later in ICOS-CD38- cTfh, suggesting that subset may serve as a memory reservoir. A recurrent oligoclonal ICOS+CD38+ cTfh response containing tetramer and AIM influenza-specific clonotypes was recalled by successive annual vaccinations. ICOS+CD38+ cTfh clonality correlated with the frequency of that population, and its change correlated with the change in circulating plasmablast frequency. Rare clonotypes could not be sampled because productive TCRB sequences were recovered from only about 9.5-23% of the analyzed cells.

The time point label on this specimen signifies: 2015-2016 season, 7 days after influenza vaccination. TCRB sequencing was used to follow sorted CD4 subsets from the blood of adults before and after they were given the seasonal inactivated influenza vaccine (Fluvarix). To be eligible, subjects had to be community-dwelling and could not have received an influenza vaccine during the previous 6 months. Reasons for exclusion included contraindications to influenza vaccine, substance abuse, HIV/AIDS, active malignancy, immunomodulatory medication, and active illness such as respiratory infection. Per time point, between roughly 40 and 100 mL of blood was sampled. Circulating Tfh were defined as non-naive CD4+CXCR5+PD-1+ cells, and these cells were sorted into ICOS+CD38+ and ICOS-CD38- fractions. PBMC were isolated using Ficoll-Paque PLUS or SepMate separation. Before DNA was extracted, the cell subsets were sorted from PBMC using a BD FACS Aria.

On this clone itself: This receptor's antigen is unknown. No much larger clonotype is one base removed from it; base qualities were not supplied.

The library was prepared using the immunoSEQ multiplex PCR assay. Adaptive Biotechnologies carried out TCRB amplification, library preparation, sequencing and preliminary bioinformatics at Survey level resolution. TCRB sequencing used multiplex PCR amplification of genomic DNA from sorted cTfh populations. As for the authors' bioinformatics: Clonality was calculated in R as 1 minus normalized Shannon entropy, and the Gini index was computed with the R package ineq. Overlap score was defined as the summed counts of shared sequences divided by the total counts of all sequences in both compared samples. Fisher's exact test, with an assumed theoretical repertoire of 10^7 TCRB sequences, was used to assess the significance of shared clonotypes. Drawn from immuneACCESS, this table holds only the in-frame rearrangements with V and J called that TCRdb kept. Clones are partly lost; checked studies trace under half to an unresolved V gene and leave the rest unexplained. V and J calls plus clone size are reproduced from that table; the DNA served to infer D and trimming. This sample gives more than 1,000 clones in total; just under 80% of them show up just once. Of the sample, approximately 4% falls within the top ten clones.

The input for sequencing was CXCR5+ CD38+ circulating T follicular helper cells from blood, taken 7 days after influenza vaccination. The cell subset or site label, read with the paper, signifies: circulating Tfh, non-naive CD4+CXCR5+PD-1+ (ICOS+CD38+ or ICOS-CD38-). The receptor was isolated from an adult who received the influenza vaccine.

The CDR3 region: CASSLRRDRGYNEQFF. The nucleotides are TGTGCCAGTAGTCTTCGCCGGGACAGGGGGTACAATGAGCAGTTCTTC. The V and J segments used are TRBV19 and TRBJ2-1, with 11 central nucleotides matching TRBD1. The germline V gene (reference sequence) specifies LNHDA as CDR1 and SQIVND as CDR2. The CDR3 runs 16 amino acids, cysteine and phenylalanine included. Just the 48-base CDR3 DNA is kept, in frame starting at base 1. Compared with germline, V lacks 5 bases and J lacks 4 bases; bases without a gene match: 7.